This TCR beta chain was found in a study of blood T cells in healthy people across ages. This clonotype turned up a few times. Its cognate antigen is unknown. They isolated at least 6.5 million PBMCs from each sample. The authors extracted at least 6 micrograms of total RNA per sample. Germline V lookup: CDR1 GTSNPN, CDR2 SVGIG (reference sequence). V was pared by 0 bases and J by 0 bases, with 9 bases of the junction left unmatched. The CDR3 consists of 19 residues. Next came a second PCR, run for about 7 to 12 cycles, which used a sample-barcoded 5' primer along with a J-beta primer mix. TCRdb reprocessed the 5' RACE reads via MiXCR and lists one record per CDR3 protein. Among about 1.7 million distinct CDR3 sequences, under 30% were seen once, and the ten largest hold roughly 8.2%. Findings of the study overall: Any changes in expanded clonotypes were possibly confounded, as donor CMV status remained unknown. Diversity of TCR beta per million T cells declined in a roughly linear way with age.

The chain combines TRBV30 with TRBJ2-4; 12 nucleotides line up with TRBD2. The specimen was blood. The receptor comes from a young woman in good health. The CDR3 reads CAWSVPRTSGALAKNIQYF. The CDR3 DNA is TGTGCCTGGAGTGTTCCTCGGACTAGCGGGGCCTTAGCCAAAAACATTCAGTACTTC. Using reference TRBV30 and TRBJ2-4 for the parts outside the CDR3, the full variable domain is SQTIHQWPATLVQPVGSPLSLECTVEGTSNPNLYWYRQAAGRGLQLLFYSVGIGQISSEVPQNLSASRPQDRQFILSSKKLLLSDSGFYLCAWSVPRTSGALAKNIQYFGAGTRLSVL.